This T cell receptor (beta chain) was profiled in a study of blood T cell repertoires in COVID-19. About the study: Acute and convalescent COVID-19 specimens originated in the United States, Italy and Spain. PBMCs, B-cell-depleted T cells, or T cells were the source of the cDNA or gDNA that made up the material.

Trimming removed 6 bases from V and 4 bases from J; junction bases left unmatched: 17. CDR3 size: 18 residues. Germline V gives CDR1 SGHTA, CDR2 FQGTGA. In the source study's methods: Amplified reference gene primers provided the basis for estimating nucleated cell counts. Only in-frame clones appear in the TCRdb table, and some are missing; sequencing was by immunoSEQ multiplex PCR. V and J calls and clone size are as listed in that table; D and trimming were resolved from the DNA. The sample lists about 250,000 clones; 83% were seen once. Sequenced material: peripheral blood. The clonotype originates from an elderly man with acute or convalescent COVID-19. The chain carries TRBV7-3 and TRBJ2-3; the match to TRBD2 covers 9 bases. CDR3 sequence: CASSIASGYSGSSDTQYF. CDR3 nucleotides: TGTGCCAGCAGTATCGCGTCCGGGTATAGCGGGAGTTCAGATACGCAGTATTTT. Full variable domain (outside the CDR3, taken from reference TRBV7-3 and TRBJ2-3): GAGVSQTPSNKVTEKGKYVELRCDPISGHTALYWYRQSLGQGPEFLIYFQGTGAADDSGLPNDRFFAVRPEGSVSTLKIQRTERGDSAVYLCASSIASGYSGSSDTQYFGPGTRLTVL.